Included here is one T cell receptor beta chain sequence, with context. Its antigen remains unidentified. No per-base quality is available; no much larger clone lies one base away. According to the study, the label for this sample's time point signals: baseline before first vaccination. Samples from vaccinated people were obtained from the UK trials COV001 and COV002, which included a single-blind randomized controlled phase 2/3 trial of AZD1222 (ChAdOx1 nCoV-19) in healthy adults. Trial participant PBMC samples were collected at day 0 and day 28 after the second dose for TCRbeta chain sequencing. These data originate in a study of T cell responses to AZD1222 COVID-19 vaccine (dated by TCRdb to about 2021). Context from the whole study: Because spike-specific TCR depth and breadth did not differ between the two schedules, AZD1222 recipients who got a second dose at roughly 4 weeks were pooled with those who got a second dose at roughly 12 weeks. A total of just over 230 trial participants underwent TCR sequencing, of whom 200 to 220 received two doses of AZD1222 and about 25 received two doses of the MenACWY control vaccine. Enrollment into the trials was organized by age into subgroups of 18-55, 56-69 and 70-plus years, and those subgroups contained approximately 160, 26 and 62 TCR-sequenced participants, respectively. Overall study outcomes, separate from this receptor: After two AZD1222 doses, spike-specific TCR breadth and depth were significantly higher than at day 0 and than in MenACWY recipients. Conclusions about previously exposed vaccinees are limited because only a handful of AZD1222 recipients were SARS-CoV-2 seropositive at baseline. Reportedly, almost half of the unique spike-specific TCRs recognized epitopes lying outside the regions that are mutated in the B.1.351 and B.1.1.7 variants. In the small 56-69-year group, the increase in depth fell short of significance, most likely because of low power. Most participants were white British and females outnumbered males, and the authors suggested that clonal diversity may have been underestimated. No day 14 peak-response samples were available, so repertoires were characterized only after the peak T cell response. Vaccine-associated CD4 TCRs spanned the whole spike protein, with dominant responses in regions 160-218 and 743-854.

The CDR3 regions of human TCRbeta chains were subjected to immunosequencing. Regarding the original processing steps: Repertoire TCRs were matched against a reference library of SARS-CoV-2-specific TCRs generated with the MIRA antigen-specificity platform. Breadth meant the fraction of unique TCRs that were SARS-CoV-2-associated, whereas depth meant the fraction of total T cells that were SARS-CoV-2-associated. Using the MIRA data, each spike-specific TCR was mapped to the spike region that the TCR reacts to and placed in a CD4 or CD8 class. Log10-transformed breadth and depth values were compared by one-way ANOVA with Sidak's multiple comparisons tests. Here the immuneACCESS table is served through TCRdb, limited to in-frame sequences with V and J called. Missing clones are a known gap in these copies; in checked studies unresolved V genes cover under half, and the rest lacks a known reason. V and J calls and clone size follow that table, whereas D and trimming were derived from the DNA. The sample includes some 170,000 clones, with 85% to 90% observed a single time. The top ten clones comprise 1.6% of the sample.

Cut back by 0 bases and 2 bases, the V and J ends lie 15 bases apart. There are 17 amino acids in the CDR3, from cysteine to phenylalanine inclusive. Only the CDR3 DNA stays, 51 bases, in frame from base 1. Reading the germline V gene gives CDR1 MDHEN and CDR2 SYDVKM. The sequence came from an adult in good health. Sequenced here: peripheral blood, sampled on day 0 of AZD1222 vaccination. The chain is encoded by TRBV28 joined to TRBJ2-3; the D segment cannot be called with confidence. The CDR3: CASSLWAETRDTDTQYF. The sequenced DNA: TGTGCCAGCAGTTTATGGGCTGAAACCAGAGACACAGATACGCAGTATTTT.